A selection of T cell receptor beta chains follows, all from one sample in a study of blood T cell repertoires in COVID-19. Produced via immunoSEQ multiplex PCR; TCRdb's table is partial and in-frame only. Of 95,000 to 110,000 clones listed, around 90% are singletons. Input material: peripheral blood. Receptors were obtained from a human donor in a cohort sampled during active COVID-19. CDR3s include the opening cysteine and the closing phenylalanine or tryptophan. A D gene is named only where the DNA matches it firmly. Clone size appears in some rows only: once, few, many, or a class for an expanded clone.

TRBD1,-,TRBJ2-7,TRBV28,TGTGCCAGCAGTGGACAGGGGATGCAACTCTACGAGCAGTACTTC,CASSGQGMQLYEQYF
TRBD1,-,TRBJ1-2,TRBV4-3,TGCGCCAGCAGCCAAGAATTTACCGGGACAGGGGCTTATGGCTACACCTTC,CASSQEFTGTGAYGYTF
TRBD1,-,TRBJ2-7,TRBV28,TGTGCCAGCAGTTTGCCGACCGGGACAGGGTTTTCATCCTACGAGCAGTACTTC,CASSLPTGTGFSSYEQYF
-,-,TRBJ1-1,TRBV7-3,TGTGCCAGCAGCTTAAGAGCGAACACTGAAGCTTTCTTT,CASSLRANTEAFF
TRBD1,-,TRBJ2-7,TRBV20-1,TGCAGTGCTAATGAGGGGGCCGGCTACGAGCAGTACTTC,CSANEGAGYEQYF
-,-,TRBJ1-5,TRBV10-3,TGTGCCATCAGTTCCGAGGTTGCGGGGCTCACCAATCAGCCCCAGCATTTT,CAISSEVAGLTNQPQHF
TRBD2,-,TRBJ2-1,TRBV6-5,TGTGCCAGCAGGGGGAAAGCGGGAATATACAATGAGCAGTTCTTC,CASRGKAGIYNEQFF
-,-,TRBJ2-3,TRBV4-3,TGCGCCAGCAGCCAAGGAGACACAGATACGCAGTATTTT,CASSQGDTDTQYF
-,-,TRBJ2-6,TRBV13,TGTGCCAGCAGCGAGCGGGACACTTCCGTCCTGACTTTC,CASSERDTSVLTF
TRBD2,few,TRBJ2-5,TRBV4-2,TGTGCCAGCAGCCAGGGAGGTGGTAGCGGGGGGGCAGTAGTCAGGGAGACCCAGTACTTC,CASSQGGGSGGAVVRETQYF
-,-,TRBJ1-2,TRBV7-9,TGTGCCAGCAACCGGTGGGAGGGTGGCTACACCTTC,CASNRWEGGYTF
TRBD1,once,TRBJ1-5,TRBV6-4,TGTGCCAGCAGTGACAAGGACAGGGCGTGGGATCAGCCCCAGCATTTT,CASSDKDRAWDQPQHF
TRBD1,-,TRBJ1-4,TRBV7-9,TGTGCCAGCAGCCAGACAGGGGGACATGAAAAACTGTTTTTT,CASSQTGGHEKLFF
-,-,TRBJ2-2,TRBV19,TGTGCCAGTAAACAGGGCGACACCGGGGAGCTGTTTTTT,CASKQGDTGELFF
-,-,TRBJ2-3,TRBV5-1,TGCGCCAGCAGCTCCTTAAAACTAGCAGACCTCACAGATACGCAGTATTTT,CASSSLKLADLTDTQYF
-,-,TRBJ1-1,TRBV7-3,TGTGCCAGCAGCTTAATGGGGGGAATGAACACTGAAGCTTTCTTT,CASSLMGGMNTEAFF
-,-,TRBJ1-1,TRBV3-1/TRBV3-2,TGTGCCAGCAGCCAACATTCCACCGGGTCCCCGAGAGGGGAAGCTTTCTTT,CASSQHSTGSPRGEAFF
-,-,TRBJ2-2,TRBV19,TGTGCCAGATCTCTAGCCGCCCAGAGGGAGCTGTTTTTT,CARSLAAQRELFF
TRBD2,-,TRBJ2-6,TRBV11-3,TGTGCCAGCAGCCGGGGGGGCTCTGGGGCCAACGTCCTGACTTTC,CASSRGGSGANVLTF
-,-,TRBJ2-4,TRBV7-2,TGTGCCAGCAGCCCGAGGCCCTTTTCAACAGCCAAAAACATTCAGTACTTC,CASSPRPFSTAKNIQYF
-,-,TRBJ1-4,TRBV9,TGTGCCAGCAGCGAAAATATGGGGGGGCCAGCTAATGAAAAACTGTTTTTT,CASSENMGGPANEKLFF
-,-,TRBJ1-1,TRBV5-4,TGTGCCAGCAGCCAAGGGGGGAACACTGAAGCTTTCTTT,CASSQGGNTEAFF
-,-,TRBJ2-1,TRBV6-5,TGTGCCAGCAGTACCAACTTCGGGAATGAGCAGTTCTTC,CASSTNFGNEQFF
-,-,TRBJ2-7,TRBV5-5,TGTGCCAGCAGCCTCCACAGGGTATCTAACGAGCAGTACTTC,CASSLHRVSNEQYF
TRBD1,-,TRBJ2-3,TRBV12-5,TGTGCTAGTGGTTTGGACCGGGACAGGGGGTTCTACGCTAGCACAGATACGCAGTATTTT,CASGLDRDRGFYASTDTQYF
TRBD1,-,TRBJ2-7,TRBV11-2,TGTGCCAGCAGCGAGGGGACAGGGGGCGTTCGATCCTACGAGCAGTACTTC,CASSEGTGGVRSYEQYF
-,-,TRBJ2-5,TRBV5-1,TGCGCCAGCAGCTCGGGGTGGGGCCAAGAGACCCAGTACTTC,CASSSGWGQETQYF
TRBD1,-,TRBJ2-3,TRBV29-1,TGCAGCGTTGGGCGGACAGGGAGCATAGATACGCAGTATTTT,CSVGRTGSIDTQYF
-,-,TRBJ2-1,TRBV2,TGTGCCAGCAGTGACCCGCTGAGCTCCTACAATGAGCAGTTCTTC,CASSDPLSSYNEQFF